Listed here are 19 T cell receptor beta chains from one sample, sequenced in a study of blood T cell repertoires in COVID-19. TCRdb's copy holds only in-frame clones and misses some; the assay was immunoSEQ multiplex PCR. Here the sample spans about 140,000 clones, approximately 88% being singletons. Material for sequencing was peripheral blood. Receptor source: a man aged 55-75 years with active or convalescent COVID-19.

The chain is built from TRBV27 and TRBJ2-1, with D perhaps TRBD2 (5 bases). This CDR3 is built from 14 residues. Germline V gene lookup returns CDR1 MNHEY and CDR2 SMNVEV (reference sequence). Deletions cut 7 bases from V and 9 bases from J, with 19 bases between. For the CDR3, the DNA is TGTGCCAGCACCCCGGTAGGGAGTCCGCGTGAGCAGTTCTTC. Protein sequence: CASTPVGSPREQFF.

The rearrangement joins TRBV28 to TRBJ1-1; D is unresolved. V was trimmed by 7 bases and J by 0 bases, leaving 9 bases between them. The CDR3 spans 13 residues. CDR1 is MDHEN and CDR2 is SYDVKM in the germline V gene. CDR3 in amino acids: CASIRVMNTEAFF. The DNA for the CDR3 is TGTGCCAGCATTCGGGTCATGAACACTGAAGCTTTCTTT.

The chain uses TRBV28 and TRBJ2-1; D possibly matches TRBD1 or TRBD2 (6 bases each). The CDR3 loop spans 15 amino acids. Germline lookup yields CDR1 MDHEN and CDR2 SYDVKM. CDR3 sequence reads: CASGGRGGHYNEQFF. Here the CDR3 DNA reads TGTGCTAGCGGCGGACGAGGGGGTCACTACAATGAGCAGTTCTTC.

The chain couples TRBV28 to TRBJ2-7; maybe TRBD2 (6 bases). Germline CDR1 MDHEN, CDR2 SYDVKM. V dropped 6 bases and J dropped 2 bases, with 20 bases sitting between them. CDR3 size: 16 residues. CDR3 in amino acids: CASRHQAGTLAYEQYF. Here the CDR3 DNA reads TGTGCCAGCAGGCACCAGGCGGGGACGTTAGCCTACGAGCAGTACTTC.

The chain recombines TRBV3-1 (or the pseudogene TRBV3-2) with TRBJ1-5; possible D gene TRBD1, 5 bases. Germline values: CDR1 LGHDT, CDR2 YNNKEL (reference sequence). The CDR3 runs to 15 residues. The germline V and J ends were trimmed by 1 base and 3 bases, with 10 bases remaining between them. The CDR3 loop is CASSQGPGSNQPQHF. The CDR3 DNA reads as TGTGCCAGCAGCCAAGGACCAGGGTCCAATCAGCCCCAGCATTTT.

The chain carries TRBV5-5 and TRBJ2-2; D gene ambiguous. Trimming cost V 0 bases and J 5 bases, with 5 bases left between them. Germline assignment: CDR1 SGHKS and CDR2 YYEKEE (reference sequence). The length of the CDR3 is 13 residues. The CDR3 DNA reads TGTGCCAGCAGCTTGGTACAAACCGGGGAGCTGTTTTTT. Its translation is CASSLVQTGELFF.

V gene TRBV28 combines with J gene TRBJ1-1, with D possibly being TRBD1 (6 bases). CDR1 and CDR2 from the germline V gene are MDHEN and SYDVKM. This CDR3 is 15 amino acids long. V shed 8 bases and J shed 3 bases, with 19 bases lying between them. The CDR3 sequence: CASRGRGMVHTEAFF. CDR3 nucleotides: TGTGCCAGCCGGGGCAGGGGTATGGTGCACACTGAAGCTTTCTTT.

The chain joins TRBV9 to TRBJ2-3; 8 nucleotides align to TRBD2. The J segment lost 4 bases and the V segment lost 5 bases, leaving 24 bases of the junction unmatched. This CDR3 spans 20 amino acids. Per germline, CDR1 SGDLS and CDR2 YYNGEE. In DNA, the CDR3 is TGTGCCAGCAGTTTCAGGGCCACGCGGGGGGAGTTCGCGTTCGCAGATACGCAGTATTTT. Its protein product is CASSFRATRGEFAFADTQYF.

This clone was detected once. The chain uses TRBV4-1 and TRBJ1-4; no reliable D call. The CDR3 consists of 15 residues. Trimming stripped 0 bases from V and 3 bases from J, with 8 bases between. Germline V gene lookup returns CDR1 MGHRA and CDR2 YSYEKL. The chain's CDR3 is CASSQEGSPNEKLFF. Here the CDR3 DNA reads TGCGCCAGCAGCCAAGAGGGCAGCCCTAATGAAAAACTGTTTTTT.

The genes are TRBV6-4 and TRBJ1-1; possibly TRBD1 for D (6 bases). CDR3 length: 14 residues. Germline values: CDR1 MRHNA, CDR2 SNTAGT. The V end was cut by 6 bases, the J end by 4 bases, with 15 bases between. This chain's CDR3 is CASRQQGSSTEAFF. CDR3 coding DNA: TGTGCCAGCAGACAACAGGGATCGTCCACTGAAGCTTTCTTT.

The rearrangement links TRBV15 to TRBJ2-1, with 16 bases that match TRBD2. The germline V gene has CDR1 LNHNV and CDR2 YYDKDF (reference sequence). The V segment lost 5 bases and the J segment 6 bases; nucleotides outside the gene matches: 13. The length of the CDR3 is 19 residues. The DNA of the CDR3 is TGTGCCACCAGCGCCCCGGGACTAGCGGGAGGGGACCCCAGCAATGAGCAGTTCTTC. Translating it yields CATSAPGLAGGDPSNEQFF.

The V call is TRBV4-3, the J call TRBJ1-5; 9 bases are a match to TRBD1. Per germline, CDR1 LGHNA and CDR2 YSLEER. The CDR3 is 15 residues long. The trim removed 0 bases at V and 7 bases at J, leaving 4 bases unmatched. In DNA, the CDR3 is TGCGCCAGCAGCCAAGATGGACAGGGGCGCCAGCCCCAGCATTTT. It translates to CASSQDGQGRQPQHF.

The genes are TRBV27 and TRBJ1-1; 7 bases match TRBD1. Germline V gene lookup returns CDR1 MNHEY and CDR2 SMNVEV (reference sequence). The V and J ends lost 8 bases and 3 bases, in that order; junction bases with no gene match: 15. This CDR3 is 16 amino acids long. The CDR3 loop is CASSPPGRGLYTEAFF. DNA of the CDR3: TGTGCCAGCTCCCCCCCCGGCAGGGGGTTGTACACTGAAGCTTTCTTT.

The gene calls are TRBV10-3 and TRBJ2-7; D is uncertain. Germline CDR1 is ENHRY and CDR2 is SYGVKD. The V gene lost 3 bases and the J gene lost 3 bases, with 6 bases spanning the gap. The CDR3 contains 12 residues. CDR3 region: CAISDQDYEQYF. CDR3 in DNA: TGTGCCATCAGTGACCAGGACTACGAGCAGTACTTC.

CDR3 region: CASSSGGERSYEQYF. CDR3 DNA sequence: TGTGCCAGCAGCTCCGGGGGAGAGCGGTCCTACGAGCAGTACTTC. The chain employs TRBV7-9 and TRBJ2-7, with D maybe TRBD2 (6 bases). V was clipped by 4 bases and J by 1 base, with 14 bases between them. Germline values: CDR1 SEHNR, CDR2 FQNEAQ (reference sequence). The CDR3 length is 15 residues.

This chain joins TRBV18 and TRBJ2-4; unclear D gene. The V end was cut by 3 bases, the J end by 1 base, with 7 bases between. Looked up from germline, CDR1 is KGHSH and CDR2 is LQKENI. The CDR3 covers 14 residues. Here the CDR3 reads CASSPPVAKNIQYF. DNA for the CDR3: TGTGCCAGCTCACCCCCGGTTGCCAAAAACATTCAGTACTTC.

This chain links TRBV7-3 with TRBJ1-1; 9 nucleotides align to TRBD1. The length of the CDR3 is 15 residues. Germline-derived CDR1 and CDR2 are SGHTA and FQGTGA. Germline trimming cut 5 bases from V and 5 bases from J; bases unmatched to any gene: 9. Here the CDR3 DNA reads TGTGCCAGCAGCATGGCCGGGACAGGGCGAACTGAAGCTTTCTTT. Translating gives CASSMAGTGRTEAFF. Full variable domain (missing parts from reference TRBV7-3 and TRBJ1-1): GAGVSQTPSNKVTEKGKYVELRCDPISGHTALYWYRQSLGQGPEFLIYFQGTGAADDSGLPNDRFFAVRPEGSVSTLKIQRTERGDSAVYLCASSMAGTGRTEAFFGQGTRLTVV.

This chain joins TRBV2 and TRBJ2-1; 9 nucleotides line up with TRBD1. This CDR3 region has 12 residues. V trimming: 6 bases; J trimming: 9 bases; junction bases outside the gene matches: 3. The germline gives CDR1 SNHLY, CDR2 FYNNEI. The CDR3 DNA is TGTGCCAGCAGCCAGGACAGGGGTGAGCAGTTCTTC. Protein: CASSQDRGEQFF.

The chain links TRBV9 to TRBJ2-7, with 8 bases identical to TRBD2. Germline V lookup: CDR1 SGDLS, CDR2 YYNGEE. V trimming: 1 base; J trimming: 6 bases; junction bases outside the gene matches: 6. CDR3 size: 14 residues. CDR3 amino acids: CASSVLVSGGEQYF. CDR3 sequence (DNA): TGTGCCAGCAGCGTACTGGTCAGCGGGGGCGAGCAGTACTTC.